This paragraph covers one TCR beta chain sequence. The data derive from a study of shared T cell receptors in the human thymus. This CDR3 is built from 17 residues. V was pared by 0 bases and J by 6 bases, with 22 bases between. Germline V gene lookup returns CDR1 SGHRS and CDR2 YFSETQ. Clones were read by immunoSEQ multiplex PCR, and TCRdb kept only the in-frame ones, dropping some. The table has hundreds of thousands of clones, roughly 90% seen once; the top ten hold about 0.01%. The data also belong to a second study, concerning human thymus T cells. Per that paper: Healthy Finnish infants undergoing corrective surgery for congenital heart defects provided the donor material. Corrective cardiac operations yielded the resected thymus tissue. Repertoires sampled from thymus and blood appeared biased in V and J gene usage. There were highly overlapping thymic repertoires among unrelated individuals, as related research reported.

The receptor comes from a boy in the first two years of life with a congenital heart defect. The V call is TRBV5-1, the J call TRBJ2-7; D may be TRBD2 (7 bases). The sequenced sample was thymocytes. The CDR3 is CASSLADQRVGGAEQYF. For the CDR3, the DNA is TGCGCCAGCAGCTTGGCGGACCAACGGGTGGGGGGGGCCGAGCAGTACTTC.